This record looks at one TCR beta chain sequence and its context. Its antigen remains unidentified. This sample stems from a study of T cells in Graves' hyperthyroidism and ophthalmopathy. General study findings and limits: Within blood appeared most thyroid clonotypes that had expanded above 0.001. In the analysis, a 13 V-J model separated ophthalmopathy from stable hyperthyroidism.

Patients having uncontrolled infection, another autoimmune disease, pregnancy or lactation were not included. PBMCs were sourced from less than 12 ml fresh peripheral blood. Amplified regions were TCR beta CDR3 sequences from RNA transcripts. The primer set for the first-round RT-PCR of the TCR CDR3 was HTBI. TCRdb fed the multiplex PCR reads into MiXCR, producing one record per CDR3 protein. The table has 250,000 to 350,000 distinct CDR3 sequences, 22% seen once. Trimming cost V 2 bases and J 5 bases; bases outside gene matches: 8. CDR1 is LNHDA and CDR2 is SQIVND in the germline V gene (reference sequence). This CDR3 region has 15 residues.

The sequence derives from a man under 40 with Graves' ophthalmopathy. The specimen was blood. The V and J genes are TRBV19 and TRBJ1-2, with TRBD1 matching 7 bases. The DNA of the CDR3 is TGTGCCAGTAGTATATGGGACAGCAAGTTATATGGCTACACCTTC. It is translated as CASSIWDSKLYGYTF.